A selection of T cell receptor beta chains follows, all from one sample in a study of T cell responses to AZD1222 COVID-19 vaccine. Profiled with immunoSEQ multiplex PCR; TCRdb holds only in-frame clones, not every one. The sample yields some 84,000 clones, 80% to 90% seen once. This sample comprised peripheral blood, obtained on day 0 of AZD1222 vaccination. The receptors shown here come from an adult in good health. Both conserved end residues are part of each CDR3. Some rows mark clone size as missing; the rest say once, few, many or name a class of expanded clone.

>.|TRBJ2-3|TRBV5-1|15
CASSLRTSGTDTQYF
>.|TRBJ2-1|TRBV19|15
CASSIVAGGRNEQFF
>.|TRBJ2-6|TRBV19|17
CASKLDSTTSGANVLTF
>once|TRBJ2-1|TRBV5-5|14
CASSLGTTYNEQFF
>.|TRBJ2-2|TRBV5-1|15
CASSWGGPNTGELFF
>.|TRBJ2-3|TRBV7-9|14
CASSSDRRTDTQYF
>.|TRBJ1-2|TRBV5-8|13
CASSPWGVDGYTF
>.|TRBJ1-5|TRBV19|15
CASRYGTHSNQPQHF
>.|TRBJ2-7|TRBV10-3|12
CAIKGNSDEQYF
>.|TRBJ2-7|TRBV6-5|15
CASSYSPTGSYEQYF